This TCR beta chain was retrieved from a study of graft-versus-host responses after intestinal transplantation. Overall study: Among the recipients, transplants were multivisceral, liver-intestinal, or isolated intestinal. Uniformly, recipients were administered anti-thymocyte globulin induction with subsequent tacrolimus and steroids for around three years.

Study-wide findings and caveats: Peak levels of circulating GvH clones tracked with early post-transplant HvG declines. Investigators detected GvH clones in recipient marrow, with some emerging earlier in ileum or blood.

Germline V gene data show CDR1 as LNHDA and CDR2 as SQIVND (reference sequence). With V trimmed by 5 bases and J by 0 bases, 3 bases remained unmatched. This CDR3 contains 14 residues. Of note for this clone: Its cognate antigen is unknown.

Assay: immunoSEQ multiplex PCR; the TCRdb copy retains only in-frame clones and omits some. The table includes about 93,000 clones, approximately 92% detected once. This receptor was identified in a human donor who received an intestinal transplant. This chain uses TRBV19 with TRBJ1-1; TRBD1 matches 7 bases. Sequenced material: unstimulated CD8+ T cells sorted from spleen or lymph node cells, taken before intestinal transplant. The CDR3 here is CASSQGGLNTEAFF. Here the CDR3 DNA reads TGTGCCAGTAGTCAGGGGGGTTTGAACACTGAAGCTTTCTTT.